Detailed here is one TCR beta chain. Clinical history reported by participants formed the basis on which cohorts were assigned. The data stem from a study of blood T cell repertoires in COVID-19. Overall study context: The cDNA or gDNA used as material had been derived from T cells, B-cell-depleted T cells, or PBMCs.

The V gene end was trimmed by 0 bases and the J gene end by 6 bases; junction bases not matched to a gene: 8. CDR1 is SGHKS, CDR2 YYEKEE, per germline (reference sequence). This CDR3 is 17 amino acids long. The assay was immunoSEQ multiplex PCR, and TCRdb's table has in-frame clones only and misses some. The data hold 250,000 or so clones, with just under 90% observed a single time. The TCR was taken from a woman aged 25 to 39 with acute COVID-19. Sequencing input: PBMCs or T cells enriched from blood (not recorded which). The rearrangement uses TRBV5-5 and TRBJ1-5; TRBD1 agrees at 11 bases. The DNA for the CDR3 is TGTGCCAGCAGCTTGGGGCTGGACAGGGGGCAGGGTCAGCCCCAGCATTTT. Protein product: CASSLGLDRGQGQPQHF.